The present T cell receptor beta chain was sequenced within a study of T cells in Graves' hyperthyroidism and ophthalmopathy. The study's findings and limits: Researchers found most expanded thyroid clonotypes above 0.001 in blood as well.

Hyperthyroidism was newly diagnosed in patients aged 18 to 65 (duration under 2 months). Thyroid ultrasound and orbital computed tomography, with clinical symptoms and serum thyroxine and TRAb, informed diagnoses. It was RNA transcripts that yielded the amplified TCR beta CDR3 regions. When the TCR CDR3 underwent first-round RT-PCR, the HTBI primer set was used. One entry per CDR3 protein results from TCRdb running MiXCR on the multiplex PCR reads. Of about 840,000 distinct CDR3 sequences detected, 35% to 40% appear once; the ten largest clones hold roughly 8.3%. Germline loops: CDR1 SNHLY, CDR2 FYNNEI. This CDR3 has 13 residues. As regards this clonotype: Antigen specificity is unknown. A clone one base away is much larger, so this may be a read error.

The chain employs TRBV2 and TRBJ1-1; D is uncertain. This clonotype originated in a man between 18 and 35 years old with Graves' hyperthyroidism. The specimen sequenced was blood. The CDR3 region has the DNA TGTGCCGGCAGTATGGATTCGGACACTGAAGCTTTCTTT. Its protein product is CAGSMDSDTEAFF. The full variable domain, with the rest looked up from reference TRBV2 and TRBJ1-1, is EPEVTQTPSHQVTQMGQEVILRCVPISNHLYFYWYRQILGQKVEFLVSFYNNEISEKSEIFDDQFSVERPDGSNFTLKIRSTKLEDSAMYFCAGSMDSDTEAFFGQGTRLTVV.